This T cell receptor (delta chain) emerged from a study of gamma-delta chains in newborns, infants, children. Overall study: Microbial exposure reportedly drives polyclonal innate γδ T cell expansion after birth.

TCRdb re-called clones from the reads via CATT. Of roughly 7,200 delta-chain clones in the sample, 0.6% to 0.8% were seen once. This clone has just a few counts. A read error is possible here, since a much larger clone lies one base away. Germline V gene lookup returns CDR1 GEAIGNYY and CDR2 EKD. CDR3 length: 17 amino acids. The rearrangement joins TRDV2 to TRDJ3; tentative D call: TRDD3 (6 bases). The TCR comes from a child who was a newborn, infant or young child, either healthy, febrile or measles-vaccinated (not recorded which). The specimen sequenced was blood. The CDR3 sequence: CACDTATGNWDTRQTFF. The CDR3, as DNA: TGTGCCTGTGACACCGCTACTGGGAACTGGGACACCCGACAGACGTTTTTC.